These 25 T cell receptor beta chains share one sample of origin, sequenced in a study of OX40 agonist ivuxolimab in advanced cancers. The data were produced by immunoSEQ multiplex PCR, yet TCRdb's version contains in-frame clones alone and is incomplete. The sample has 50,000 or so clones; roughly four fifths are singletons. Sequenced here: CD4+ or CD8+ T cells sorted from blood, sampled in a trial of the OX40 agonist ivuxolimab. These receptors all stem from an adult with an advanced solid tumor such as melanoma, head and neck, liver or kidney cancer.

This clone was observed a single time. The chain joins TRBV7-6 to TRBJ2-2; 10 bases match TRBD1. In germline, CDR1 is SGHVS, CDR2 FNYEAQ. V lost 0 bases and J lost 6; bases outside the gene matches: 10. The CDR3 extends over 18 amino acids. CDR3 nucleotide sequence: TGTGCCAGCAGCTTAGCCCCGGCGGGACAGGGGTTTCCCGGGGAGCTGTTTTTT. As protein: CASSLAPAGQGFPGELFF.

The gene calls are TRBV20-1 and TRBJ2-1; no clear D. V lost 1 base to trimming and J lost 5 bases, with 3 bases between them. Germline V CDR1 and CDR2: DFQATT, SNEGSKA (reference sequence). CDR3 length equals 11 residues. This chain's CDR3 is CSARGDNEQFF. The CDR3 DNA sequence: TGCAGTGCTAGAGGTGACAATGAGCAGTTCTTC.

The V call is TRBV19, the J call TRBJ2-7; the D gene could be TRBD1 or TRBD2 (5 bases each). CDR3 length: 12 amino acids. The V and J ends lost 6 bases and 2 bases respectively, with 8 bases between them. Germline V CDR1 and CDR2: LNHDA, SQIVND (reference sequence). For the CDR3, the DNA is TGTGCCAGTAGCGGGACGACCTACGAGCAGTACTTC. This encodes CASSGTTYEQYF.

The chain couples TRBV9 to TRBJ2-5; D may match TRBD1 or TRBD2 (6 bases each). Trimming stripped 4 bases from V and 5 bases from J, with 18 bases between. The CDR3 is 15 residues long. Germline lookup yields CDR1 SGDLS and CDR2 YYNGEE. CDR3 residues: CASSSRGTSVETQYF. CDR3 DNA: TGTGCCAGCAGCTCCCGGGGGACATCCGTGGAGACCCAGTACTTC. The variable domain in full, completed from reference TRBV9 and TRBJ2-5, reads DSGVTQTPKHLITATGQRVTLRCSPRSGDLSVYWYQQSLDQGLQFLIQYYNGEERAKGNILERFSAQQFPDLHSELNLSSLELGDSALYFCASSSRGTSVETQYFGPGTRLLVL.

In its sample, this clone was seen a few times. The chain employs TRBV18 and TRBJ1-1, with D unclear. The CDR3 is 15 residues long. Trimming removed 2 bases at V and 4 bases at J, with 14 bases between. Germline V gene lookup returns CDR1 KGHSH and CDR2 LQKENI. The CDR3 bases are TGTGCCAGCTCACCAGGGGAGGTTCGGAGCACTGAAGCTTTCTTT. This gives the protein CASSPGEVRSTEAFF. Full variable domain (missing parts from reference TRBV18 and TRBJ1-1): NAGVMQNPRHLVRRRGQEARLRCSPMKGHSHVYWYRQLPEEGLKFMVYLQKENIIDESGMPKERFSAEFPKEGPSILRIQQVVRGDSAAYFCASSPGEVRSTEAFFGQGTRLTVV.

The CDR3 DNA is TGTGCCAGCAGTTTCTCCGGGACAGGGGGATACAATGAGCAGTTCTTC. It translates to CASSFSGTGGYNEQFF. V is TRBV27 and J is TRBJ2-1; 11 nucleotides align to TRBD1. Trimming cost V 3 bases and J 4 bases; bases outside gene matches: 5. The CDR3 has 16 amino acids. In germline, CDR1 is MNHEY, CDR2 SMNVEV (reference sequence).

V usage is TRBV19 and J usage is TRBJ2-3, with 14 bases lining up with TRBD2. V was pared by 4 bases and J by 5 bases, with 5 bases of the junction left unmatched. Germline CDR1 LNHDA, CDR2 SQIVND (reference sequence). CDR3 length: 16 residues. CDR3 nucleotide sequence: TGTGCCAGTAGTACGACTAGCGGGGGGGCAGGAGATACGCAGTATTTT. The encoded protein is CASSTTSGGAGDTQYF.

This clone was seen a few times. At the DNA level, this CDR3 is encoded by other sequences in the same sample as well. The chain links TRBV6-5 to TRBJ1-6, with D maybe TRBD1 (5 bases). Germline CDR1 MNHEY, CDR2 SVGAGI. This CDR3 comprises 14 residues. V lost 4 bases, J lost 7 bases, and 11 bases lay in between. Here the CDR3 reads CASSFHGTNSPLHF. CDR3 nucleotide sequence: TGTGCCAGCAGTTTTCACGGGACGAATTCACCCCTCCACTTT.

This clone was seen only once. The J gene is TRBJ2-1, the V gene TRBV7-8; the D is unclear. The CDR3 contains 18 residues. CDR1 and CDR2 from the germline V gene are SGHVS and FQNEAQ. Trimming took off 0 bases at V and 4 bases at J, with 19 bases between the two ends. CDR3 DNA sequence: TGTGCCAGCAGCTTAGCGAGGCAGGATTATATCCCTTACAATGAGCAGTTCTTC. Its translation: CASSLARQDYIPYNEQFF.

The genes are TRBV10-2 and TRBJ2-1; D is undetermined. The CDR3 totals 13 residues. The germline V gene encodes CDR1 WSHSY and CDR2 SAAADI. The V end was cut by 6 bases, the J end by 6 bases, with 12 bases between. The CDR3 region is CASRDRTSNEQFF. CDR3 nucleotide sequence: TGCGCCAGCAGAGACCGGACCTCCAATGAGCAGTTCTTC.

This rearrangement joins TRBV7-8 to TRBJ1-5; tentative D call: TRBD1 (5 bases). V was cut by 6 bases and J by 6 bases, with 18 bases left in between. This CDR3 is 15 amino acids long. Germline assignment: CDR1 SGHVS and CDR2 FQNEAQ. The CDR3 region is CASSYRSGSGQPQHF. Here the CDR3 DNA reads TGTGCCAGCAGTTACCGATCAGGGAGTGGTCAGCCCCAGCATTTT.

The chain links TRBV5-4 to TRBJ1-1; D may be TRBD1 (5 bases). This CDR3 contains 17 residues. The germline V gene has CDR1 SGHNT and CDR2 YYREEE (reference sequence). Trimming left V 0 bases short and J 1 base short, with 16 bases between. The CDR3 DNA is TGTGCCAGCAGCTTGGGACAGCCTTCTCGGAGGAACACTGAAGCTTTCTTT. Amino acids: CASSLGQPSRRNTEAFF.

The chain recombines TRBV2 with TRBJ1-2; D unclear. Between the trimmed V and J ends, which lost 3 bases and 8 bases, there was a span of 13 bases. This CDR3 spans 13 amino acids. Germline V lookup: CDR1 SNHLY, CDR2 FYNNEI. The CDR3 spells CASSDNRGRGYTF. CDR3 nucleotides: TGTGCCAGCAGTGATAACCGTGGTCGGGGCTACACCTTC.

CDR3 region: CASSPYQAGELFF. As DNA, the CDR3 is TGTGCCAGCAGCCCTTATCAGGCCGGGGAGCTGTTTTTT. The rearrangement links TRBV7-8 to TRBJ2-2; no firm D call. Looked up from germline, CDR1 is SGHVS and CDR2 is FQNEAQ. The CDR3 spans 13 residues. V was shortened by 5 bases and J by 6 bases, with 10 bases between the two germline ends.

The CDR3 spells CASSKGLYNEQFF. The CDR3 bases are TGTGCCAGTAGTAAGGGACTTTACAATGAGCAGTTCTTC. The V gene is TRBV19, the J gene TRBJ2-1, with a tentative D call TRBD2 (6 bases). The CDR3 has 13 residues. V lost 4 bases and J lost 4, with 8 bases in between. Looked up from germline, CDR1 is LNHDA and CDR2 is SQIVND (reference sequence).

The rearrangement uses TRBV7-8 and TRBJ2-3; the D gene is possibly TRBD2 (7 bases). The germline gives CDR1 SGHVS, CDR2 FQNEAQ. The CDR3 sequence is 16 residues long. Trimming removed 1 base at V and 9 bases at J, with 20 bases between. CDR3 DNA: TGTGCCAGCAGCTTAGGTAGGGGGGGGCTAGCAGGCACGCAGTATTTT. Translation: CASSLGRGGLAGTQYF. Variable domain in full (rest from reference TRBV7-8 and TRBJ2-3): GAGVSQSPRYKVAKRGQDVALRCDPISGHVSLFWYQQALGQGPEFLTYFQNEAQLDKSGLPSDRFFAERPEGSVSTLKIQRTQQEDSAVYLCASSLGRGGLAGTQYFGPGTRLTVL.

The chain recombines TRBV7-2 with TRBJ1-6; D ambiguous. This CDR3 region has 13 residues. The V gene lost 5 bases and the J gene lost 8 bases, with 10 bases spanning the gap. Germline V gene sequence: CDR1 SGHTA, CDR2 FQGNSA. CDR3 DNA: TGTGCCAGCAGCCCTTTACTCGATTCACCCCTCCACTTT. Protein product: CASSPLLDSPLHF. The full variable domain, rest sourced from reference TRBV7-2 and TRBJ1-6, is GAGVSQSPSNKVTEKGKDVELRCDPISGHTALYWYRQSLGQGLEFLIYFQGNSAPDKSGLPSDRFSAERTGGSVSTLTIQRTQQEDSAVYLCASSPLLDSPLHFGNGTRLTVT.

The V gene is TRBV4-1, the J gene TRBJ2-7; D is ambiguous. Trimming took 4 bases from V and 5 from J, leaving 21 bases between them. Germline-derived CDR1 and CDR2 are MGHRA and YSYEKL. The CDR3 extends over 16 amino acids. CDR3 residues: CASSRSPGGIEHEQYF. The CDR3 DNA reads TGCGCCAGCAGCCGATCCCCAGGTGGGATAGAACACGAGCAGTACTTC.

This clone has a handful of counts. This chain links TRBV11-3 with TRBJ2-2; D gene uncertain. Trimming removed 3 bases at V and 3 bases at J, with 8 bases between. Germline V gene data show CDR1 as SGHNT and CDR2 as YENEEA. This CDR3 contains 14 residues. The CDR3 DNA is TGTGCCAGCAGCTTTAGGCAGGACACCGGGGAGCTGTTTTTT. This gives the protein CASSFRQDTGELFF.

This chain joins TRBV11-3 and TRBJ1-1, with D perhaps matching TRBD1 (5 bases). The CDR3 has 14 residues. CDR1 is SGHNT and CDR2 is YENEEA in the germline V gene. Deletions cut 5 bases from V and 10 bases from J, with 20 bases between. In DNA, the CDR3 is TGTGCCAGCAGCCCTGGGGGGGAGCAAGCAAGAGCTTTCTTT. Its protein product is CASSPGGEQARAFF. Full variable domain (rest looked up from reference TRBV11-3 and TRBJ1-1): EAGVVQSPRYKIIEKKQPVAFWCNPISGHNTLYWYLQNLGQGPELLIRYENEEAVDDSQLPKDRFSAERLKGVDSTLKIQPAELGDSAVYLCASSPGGEQARAFFGQGTRLTVV.

The genes are TRBV12-5 and TRBJ2-7; 7 bases are shared with TRBD2. Trimming removed 0 bases from V and 4 bases from J; junction bases left unmatched: 6. The CDR3 contains 15 residues. The germline gives CDR1 LGHNT, CDR2 FRNRAP. CDR3 protein: CASGLVAGRLYEQYF. The CDR3 bases are TGTGCTAGTGGTTTGGTAGCGGGGCGACTTTACGAGCAGTACTTC.

The table lists this clone with a count of one. The rearrangement links TRBV6-5 to TRBJ1-6; a possible D gene is TRBD1 (5 bases). Trimming left V 7 bases short and J 10 bases short, with 20 bases between. Looked up from germline, CDR1 is MNHEY and CDR2 is SVGAGI. The CDR3 spans 15 residues. The CDR3 here is CASTTRGYLGSPLHF. CDR3 in DNA: TGTGCCAGCACCACACGGGGGTATTTGGGCTCACCCCTCCACTTT.

The chain has TRBV18 and TRBJ2-3; TRBD1 might be the D (6 bases). Germline V CDR1 and CDR2: KGHSH, LQKENI. This CDR3 has 14 residues. Trimming left V 1 base short and J 1 base short, with 6 bases between. The DNA for the CDR3 is TGTGCCAGCTCACCACGGACAGGCACAGATACGCAGTATTTT. Translating it yields CASSPRTGTDTQYF. The full variable domain, rest sourced from reference TRBV18 and TRBJ2-3, is NAGVMQNPRHLVRRRGQEARLRCSPMKGHSHVYWYRQLPEEGLKFMVYLQKENIIDESGMPKERFSAEFPKEGPSILRIQQVVRGDSAAYFCASSPRTGTDTQYFGPGTRLTVL.

The V call is TRBV19, the J call TRBJ2-3; TRBD2 matches 16 bases. The CDR3 extends over 17 amino acids. In germline, CDR1 is LNHDA, CDR2 SQIVND (reference sequence). J gave up 4 bases and V 4 bases, and 5 bases lay outside the gene matches. CDR3 region: CASSTQGLAGGPDTQYF. The CDR3, as DNA: TGTGCCAGTAGTACCCAGGGACTAGCGGGGGGGCCAGATACGCAGTATTTT.

V usage is TRBV5-1 and J usage is TRBJ2-2, with 14 positions matching TRBD2. V lost 4 bases and J lost 5; bases outside the gene matches: 4. This CDR3 contains 16 residues. Germline V lookup: CDR1 SGHRS, CDR2 YFSETQ. The CDR3 nucleotides are TGCGCCAGCAGCACGGGGACTAGCGGGGGAACCGGGGAGCTGTTTTTT. Protein sequence: CASSTGTSGGTGELFF.